One and the same sample provided the 17 T cell receptor beta chains below, sequenced in a study of blood T cell repertoires in COVID-19. Assay used: immunoSEQ multiplex PCR; TCRdb lists only in-frame clones, some missing. Of about 170,000 clones listed, around nine tenths were seen once; the top ten hold around 3.3%. Sequencing was carried out using peripheral blood. The source of these receptors is a man between 65 and 80 years old with acute or convalescent COVID-19.

CDR3 coding DNA: TGTGCCAGCACCTTTTCCGGGACTACCTCCTACGAGCAGTACTTC. Translation gives CASTFSGTTSYEQYF. V is TRBV7-2 and J is TRBJ2-7; 7 nucleotides match TRBD2. Germline V CDR1 and CDR2: SGHTA, FQGNSA. Trimming took 7 bases from V and 0 from J; bases not matched to a gene: 9. This CDR3 contains 15 residues.

V gene TRBV11-2 combines with J gene TRBJ1-1; TRBD1 agrees at 8 bases. The CDR3 consists of 16 residues. J gave up 1 base and V 5 bases, and 9 bases lay outside the gene matches. Germline loops: CDR1 SGHAT, CDR2 FQNNGV. CDR3 protein: CASSRTVGTGNTEAFF. DNA for the CDR3: TGTGCCAGCAGCCGAACTGTGGGGACAGGGAACACTGAAGCTTTCTTT.

The rearrangement links TRBV28 to TRBJ1-5, with D perhaps matching TRBD1 (5 bases). The CDR3 is 12 residues long. V lost 6 bases to trimming and J lost 7 bases, with 10 bases between them. Germline assignment: CDR1 MDHEN and CDR2 SYDVKM. CDR3 in DNA: TGTGCCAGCAGGGGACTAGGACAGCCCCAGCATTTT. Protein product: CASRGLGQPQHF.

J is TRBJ2-7 and V is TRBV30, with D unclear. The V end was cut by 0 bases, the J end by 5 bases, with 5 bases between. Germline CDR1 and CDR2: GTSNPN and SVGIG (reference sequence). This CDR3 is 11 amino acids long. CDR3 DNA: TGTGCCTGGAGTGTTGTAGACGAGCAGTACTTC. Protein product: CAWSVVDEQYF.

V usage is TRBV5-1 and J usage is TRBJ2-4; TRBD2 agrees at 10 bases. CDR1 and CDR2 (germline): SGHRS, YFSETQ. This CDR3 region has 16 residues. The V gene end was trimmed by 3 bases and the J gene end by 2 bases; junction bases not matched to a gene: 5. CDR3 DNA sequence: TGCGCCAGCAGCTCGCAGCGGGGGGGCCCCAAAAACATTCAGTACTTC. Translated: CASSSQRGGPKNIQYF. The entire variable domain, with the rest obtained from reference TRBV5-1 and TRBJ2-4, is as follows: KAGVTQTPRYLIKTRGQQVTLSCSPISGHRSVSWYQQTPGQGLQFLFEYFSETQRNKGNFPGRFSGRQFSNSRSEMNVSTLELGDSALYLCASSSQRGGPKNIQYFGAGTRLSVL.

The chain uses TRBV28 and TRBJ1-2; 10 bases agree with TRBD1. Germline CDR1 is MDHEN and CDR2 is SYDVKM. CDR3 size: 16 residues. V shed 5 bases and J 2 bases; nucleotides not matched to a gene: 8. The CDR3 reads CASSQSGTGDNYGYTF. In DNA form, the CDR3 reads TGTGCCAGCAGTCAATCCGGGACAGGGGACAACTATGGCTACACCTTC.

The chain carries TRBV6-5 and TRBJ1-1, with D possibly TRBD1 on 5 matching bases. CDR1 and CDR2 (germline): MNHEY, SVGAGI. This CDR3 has 14 amino acids. The V gene lost 8 bases and the J gene lost 1 base, with 14 bases spanning the gap. The CDR3: CASRRGGENTEAFF. For the CDR3, the DNA is TGTGCCAGCCGTCGGGGGGGAGAGAACACTGAAGCTTTCTTT.

As DNA, the CDR3 is TGTGCCAGCAGCTACCGGGACACTGAAGCTTTCTTT. This gives the protein CASSYRDTEAFF. The chain joins TRBV7-9 to TRBJ1-1; D remains unclear. Between the trimmed V and J ends, which lost 4 bases and 3 bases, there was a span of 6 bases. Per germline, CDR1 SEHNR and CDR2 FQNEAQ (reference sequence). The CDR3 is 12 residues long.

V and J are TRBV10-1 and TRBJ2-3; 12 positions match TRBD2. The CDR3 consists of 18 residues. The V gene's germline CDR1 is WNHNN and CDR2 SYGVQD (reference sequence). With V trimmed by 0 bases and J by 4 bases, 8 bases remained unmatched. CDR3 sequence reads: CASSESILAGGPADTQYF. CDR3 nucleotide sequence: TGCGCCAGCAGTGAGTCGATCCTAGCGGGAGGGCCGGCAGATACGCAGTATTTT.

The chain recombines TRBV10-1 with TRBJ2-3; D is unresolved. Per the germline V gene, CDR1 is WNHNN and CDR2 is SYGVQD (reference sequence). The germline V and J ends were trimmed by 3 bases and 2 bases, with 6 bases remaining between them. The CDR3 spans 13 residues. The CDR3 bases are TGCGCCAGCAGTGATACTTACACAGATACGCAGTATTTT. Translation gives CASSDTYTDTQYF.

The CDR3 coding sequence is TGTGCCAGCAGAGTCACGGGAGCTGGCGAGCAGTACTTC. Its protein product is CASRVTGAGEQYF. This chain links TRBV28 with TRBJ2-7, with TRBD2 as a possible D gene (6 bases). Germline CDR1 MDHEN, CDR2 SYDVKM. Trimming removed 6 bases from V and 6 bases from J, with 15 bases in between. The CDR3 has 13 amino acids.

The rearrangement uses TRBV28 and TRBJ1-2; D is ambiguous. The CDR3 is 11 residues long. Between the trimmed V and J ends, which lost 2 bases and 11 bases, there was a span of 9 bases. Per germline, CDR1 MDHEN and CDR2 SYDVKM. CDR3 sequence: CASSLERSYTF. CDR3 bases: TGTGCCAGCAGTTTAGAACGGTCGTACACCTTC.

This chain joins TRBV5-4 and TRBJ1-1; 10 bases match TRBD1. The junction had 2 bases not matched to a gene; V was cut back by 0 bases and J by 6 bases. Germline V CDR1 and CDR2: SGHNT, YYREEE (reference sequence). This CDR3 region has 14 residues. The CDR3 sequence is CASSLETGGSEAFF. CDR3 nucleotide sequence: TGTGCCAGCAGCTTGGAGACAGGGGGCTCTGAAGCTTTCTTT.

V is TRBV27 and J is TRBJ2-1, with TRBD2 matching over 15 bases. CDR3 length equals 20 residues. Germline V CDR1 and CDR2: MNHEY, SMNVEV (reference sequence). V trimming: 5 bases; J trimming: 9 bases; junction bases outside the gene matches: 20. This chain's CDR3 is CASSRLTPGLAGGAGGEQFF. CDR3 DNA: TGTGCCAGCAGTCGACTCACCCCGGGACTAGCGGGAGGTGCGGGTGGTGAGCAGTTCTTC.

This chain links TRBV5-4 with TRBJ2-7, with 8 bases aligning to TRBD2. The V and J ends lost 0 bases and 5 bases, in that order; junction bases with no gene match: 7. This CDR3 contains 15 residues. Germline-derived CDR1 and CDR2 are SGHNT and YYREEE (reference sequence). Written as DNA, the CDR3 is TGTGCCAGCAGCTTGGCGGGGGGGCTGGGTAACGAGCAGTACTTC. Translated, it gives CASSLAGGLGNEQYF.

The chain couples TRBV5-1 to TRBJ1-3; D remains ambiguous. The CDR3 consists of 15 residues. Germline V gene data show CDR1 as SGHRS and CDR2 as YFSETQ. V lost 0 bases, J lost 0 bases, and 7 bases lay in between. CDR3 amino acids: CASSLDTNSGNTIYF. CDR3 sequence (DNA): TGCGCCAGCAGCTTGGACACAAACTCTGGAAACACCATATATTTT.

The chain joins TRBV4-3 to TRBJ1-1; possibly TRBD1 for D (5 bases). Germline V gene data show CDR1 as LGHNA and CDR2 as YSLEER. CDR3 length equals 15 residues. With 3 bases removed from V and 10 bases from J, the gap between germline ends came to 21 bases. CDR3 region: CASSQVGGGFGGAFF. CDR3 in DNA: TGCGCCAGCAGCCAGGTCGGGGGGGGTTTTGGAGGAGCTTTCTTT.